The 15 T cell receptor beta chains in this list originate from one sample, sequenced in a study of read filtering for tumor transcriptome and immune sequencing. This library used 300 to 450 ng RNA and molecular barcoded adaptors spanning alpha/delta and beta/gamma chains. TCRdb re-called the reads with MiXCR, one entry per CDR3 protein. The sample yields over 45,000 distinct CDR3 sequences, more than 20% seen once. The sequenced material came from a population of CD138-negative cells sorted from bone marrow. These receptors all stem from a donor aged 40 or older with multiple myeloma.

About this clonotype itself: Given a far larger clone just one base away, this is likely a sequencing read error. Written as DNA, the CDR3 is TGTGCCAGCTGCCGCTGGGACAGGGGTAATGAGCAGTTCTTC. This gives the protein CASCRWDRGNEQFF. V gene TRBV12-3 or TRBV12-4 combines with J gene TRBJ2-1, with 10 bases fitting TRBD1. V shed 8 bases and J 7 bases; nucleotides not matched to a gene: 8. CDR3 length: 14 residues.

This clonotype was seen many times. The V call is TRBV29-1, the J call TRBJ2-6; either TRBD1 or TRBD2 may fit D (5 bases each). Germline CDR1 reads SQVTM; CDR2 reads ANQGSEA. V lost 4 bases to trimming and J lost 1 base, with 20 bases between them. This CDR3 comprises 18 residues. The DNA for the CDR3 is TGCAGCGTTGGGGGTCCCGGGACGGCAAGGTCTGGGGCCAACGTCCTGACTTTC. Its translation is CSVGGPGTARSGANVLTF.

Turning to this clonotype: A much larger clone sits a single nucleotide away, making a read error possible. The chain recombines TRBV11-2 with TRBJ1-1, with D possibly being TRBD1 (5 bases). The CDR3 totals 16 residues. V was clipped by 2 bases and J by 3 bases, with 16 bases between them. Germline loops: CDR1 SGHAT, CDR2 FQNNGV. The CDR3 spells CASSLWDWVRDTEAFF. The DNA for the CDR3 is TGTGCCAGCAGCTTATGGGACTGGGTAAGGGACACTGAAGCTTTCTTT.

The table lists this clonotype with a few counts. The chain has TRBV29-1 and TRBJ1-3, with D possibly matching TRBD1 (5 bases). The CDR3 is made up of 13 amino acids. Trimming shortened V by 6 bases and J by 0 bases, and 9 bases separated the two germline ends. Germline assignment: CDR1 SQVTM and CDR2 ANQGSEA. The CDR3, as DNA: TGCAGCGTGACCGACAGCTCTGGAAACACCATATATTTT. It encodes CSVTDSSGNTIYF.

The V and J genes are TRBV19 and TRBJ1-2; D might be TRBD1 (5 bases). V was clipped by 5 bases and J by 0 bases, with 13 bases between them. The CDR3 is 15 amino acids. Germline V CDR1 and CDR2: LNHDA, SQIVND (reference sequence). In nucleotides, the CDR3 is TGTGCCAGTAGTCCCGCGGACAAGTCTAACTATGGCTACACCTTC. It yields the protein CASSPADKSNYGYTF.

At least ten counts were recorded for this clonotype. The J gene is TRBJ2-1, the V gene TRBV27; TRBD1 is a possible D gene (6 bases). The ends were cut back, 2 bases at V and 6 bases at J, with 8 bases in the middle. The germline CDR1 and CDR2 sequences are MNHEY and SMNVEV (reference sequence). The CDR3 runs 13 residues. CDR3 residues: CASSLRGGNEQFF. The CDR3 DNA reads TGTGCCAGCAGTTTAAGAGGGGGCAATGAGCAGTTCTTC.

This clonotype has ten or more counts. The rearrangement uses TRBV28 and TRBJ2-1; 8 bases map to TRBD2. This CDR3 comprises 14 residues. With 6 bases clipped from V and 15 bases from J, the junction kept 16 bases outside the gene matches. The germline V gene has CDR1 MDHEN and CDR2 SYDVKM. The CDR3 loop reads CASRKKLAALRPFF. For the CDR3, the DNA is TGTGCCAGCAGAAAGAAACTAGCGGCTCTCCGGCCGTTCTTC.

This clonotype was detected many times. The chain is built from TRBV3-1 and TRBJ2-1; TRBD2 might be the D (8 bases). The CDR3 runs to 14 residues. V lost 10 bases and J lost 2, with 15 bases in between. Germline assignment: CDR1 LGHDT and CDR2 YNNKEL (reference sequence). CDR3 DNA sequence: TGTGCCACCGGGAGGGGGACAGCCTACAATGAGCAGTTCTTC. This codes for CATGRGTAYNEQFF.

This clonotype was seen many times. Written as DNA, the CDR3 is TGTGCCAGCAGTTTAGAGGCCGTAGCCTCCTACGAGCAGTACTTC. Translation gives CASSLEAVASYEQYF. V gene TRBV12-3 or TRBV12-4 combines with J gene TRBJ2-7; D is uncertain. CDR3 length: 15 amino acids. V lost 1 base to trimming and J lost 0 bases, with 10 bases between them.

The rearrangement uses TRBV6-4 and TRBJ2-3; TRBD2 aligns across 9 bases. Trimming took 3 bases from V and 5 from J; bases not matched to a gene: 6. The germline CDR1 and CDR2 sequences are MRHNA and SNTAGT. The CDR3 has 15 amino acids. The CDR3 nucleotides read TGTGCCAGCAGTGATGGGCGGGGGGGCCAAGATACGCAGTATTTT. It encodes CASSDGRGGQDTQYF.

Of note for this clonotype: Given a much more abundant clone one base away, this may be a read error. This chain links TRBV7-9 with TRBJ1-1; D is possibly TRBD1 (6 bases). The ends were cut back, 6 bases at V and 0 bases at J, with 14 bases in the middle. Germline V lookup: CDR1 SEHNR, CDR2 FQNEAQ (reference sequence). The CDR3 is made up of 15 amino acids. CDR3 protein: CASSYLQGMNTEAFF. DNA for the CDR3: TGTGCCAGCAGTTACCTACAGGGAATGAACACTGAAGCTTTCTTT.

This clonotype was counted at least ten times. The CDR3 reads CASSLVAGGRAVEQFF. The DNA of the CDR3 is TGCGCCAGCAGCTTGGTTGCGGGCGGGAGGGCCGTTGAGCAGTTCTTC. This rearrangement joins TRBV5-1 to TRBJ2-1; 9 bases fit TRBD2. The germline V gene encodes CDR1 SGHRS and CDR2 YFSETQ. The V gene end was trimmed by 0 bases and the J gene end by 9 bases; junction bases not matched to a gene: 10. The CDR3 has 16 residues.

This clonotype has a count of ten or more. V gene TRBV28 combines with J gene TRBJ2-1, with 13 nucleotides matching TRBD2. The germline V gene encodes CDR1 MDHEN and CDR2 SYDVKM. Trimming at V came to 6 bases and at J to 5 bases, leaving 7 bases not matched to a gene. This CDR3 spans 16 amino acids. The CDR3 is CASRGGGLAGHNEQFF. CDR3 bases: TGTGCCAGCAGGGGGGGGGGACTAGCGGGGCACAATGAGCAGTTCTTC. Full variable domain (outside the CDR3, taken from reference TRBV28 and TRBJ2-1): DVKVTQSSRYLVKRTGEKVFLECVQDMDHENMFWYRQDPGLGLRLIYFSYDVKMKEKGDIPEGYSVSREKKERFSLILESASTNQTSMYLCASRGGGLAGHNEQFFGPGTRLTVL.

This clonotype was recorded many times. V and J are TRBV29-1 and TRBJ2-5; D may be TRBD1 or TRBD2 (5 bases each). Germline V lookup: CDR1 SQVTM, CDR2 ANQGSEA. The CDR3 sequence is 14 residues long. V lost 2 bases to trimming and J lost 6 bases, with 16 bases between them. The CDR3 here is CSVEQTAPGKTQYF. The CDR3 DNA follows: TGCAGCGTTGAACAGACAGCACCCGGGAAGACCCAGTACTTC.

A few counts support this clonotype. This rearrangement joins TRBV7-8 to TRBJ1-1, with D tentatively TRBD1 (5 bases). The CDR3 spans 13 residues. V was trimmed by 7 bases and J by 5 bases, leaving 14 bases between them. Germline CDR1 SGHVS, CDR2 FQNEAQ. The CDR3 DNA follows: TGTGCCAGCACTAGCACAGGACCTACTGAAGCTTTCTTT. Residues: CASTSTGPTEAFF.